The 7 T cell receptor beta chains in this list originate from one sample, sequenced in a study of early T cells in non-severe SARS-CoV-2 infection. TCRdb reanalysed the 5' RACE reads using MiXCR and keeps one entry per CDR3 protein. The sample lists tens of thousands of distinct CDR3 sequences; less than 5% were seen once. The sequenced material came from whole blood. The receptors originated from an adult who was a healthcare worker with PCR-confirmed SARS-CoV-2 infection or an uninfected control (not recorded which).

This clonotype was found many times. J is TRBJ1-2 and V is TRBV30, with D unresolved. Looked up from germline, CDR1 is GTSNPN and CDR2 is SVGIG (reference sequence). The CDR3 contains 13 residues. V shed 1 base and J shed 8 bases, with 14 bases lying between them. CDR3 sequence reads: CAWSGTLAEGYTF. The CDR3 DNA reads TGTGCCTGGAGTGGAACTCTGGCGGAGGGCTACACCTTC.

This clonotype was seen repeatedly, ten times or more. The chain recombines TRBV20-1 with TRBJ1-4; D perhaps matches TRBD1 (5 bases). The germline CDR1 and CDR2 sequences are DFQATT and SNEGSKA (reference sequence). The CDR3 loop spans 14 amino acids. Trimming cost V 0 bases and J 12 bases, with 17 bases left between them. The CDR3 reads CSARDNRGLGELFF. The CDR3 DNA sequence: TGCAGTGCTAGAGATAATAGGGGCCTTGGGGAACTGTTTTTT.

This clonotype was picked up many times. The chain joins TRBV5-3 to TRBJ2-6; TRBD2 is a possible D gene (6 bases). TRBV5-3 qualifies as an ORF whose function is uncertain. Trimming pared 4 bases from V and 0 bases from J, leaving 23 bases between. The CDR3 is 20 residues long. The DNA of the CDR3 is TGTGCCAGAAGCCCCCTTTGGGTCCGGGGAGGAAACTCTGGGGCCAACGTCCTGACTTTC. The encoded protein is CARSPLWVRGGNSGANVLTF.

This clonotype showed up many times. The chain links TRBV5-6 to TRBJ2-1; D is ambiguous. Germline values: CDR1 SGHDT, CDR2 YYEEEE. The CDR3 is 13 residues long. V was trimmed by 1 base and J by 4 bases, leaving 6 bases between them. The CDR3 loop reads CASSLPVYNEQFF. The CDR3 region has the DNA TGTGCCAGCAGCTTGCCCGTATACAATGAGCAGTTCTTC.

V is TRBV7-9 and J is TRBJ1-5; D may be TRBD1 (6 bases). V was cut by 3 bases and J by 1 base, with 16 bases left in between. This CDR3 is built from 17 residues. Germline CDR1 is SEHNR and CDR2 is FQNEAQ (reference sequence). The CDR3 reads CASSLGHPFRSNQPQHF. CDR3 coding DNA: TGTGCCAGCAGCTTGGGACACCCCTTCCGAAGCAATCAGCCCCAGCATTTT.

This clonotype came up many times. V gene TRBV7-9 combines with J gene TRBJ1-3; no reliable D call. The CDR3 has 13 amino acids. Germline-derived CDR1 and CDR2 are SEHNR and FQNEAQ (reference sequence). Deletions cut 5 bases from V and 0 bases from J, with 5 bases between. CDR3 residues: CASSVDSGNTIYF. The CDR3 region has the DNA TGTGCCAGCAGCGTAGACTCTGGAAACACCATATATTTT.

This chain uses TRBV29-1 with TRBJ1-2, with unresolved D. V was trimmed by 5 bases and J by 4 bases, leaving 17 bases between them. Germline V CDR1 and CDR2: SQVTM, ANQGSEA. The CDR3 totals 14 residues. CDR3 in amino acids: CSVLSGRLSYGYTF. The CDR3 region has the DNA TGCAGCGTTCTTAGCGGACGGTTAAGCTATGGCTACACCTTC. Using reference TRBV29-1 and TRBJ1-2 for the parts outside the CDR3, the full variable domain is SAVISQKPSRDICQRGTSLTIQCQVDSQVTMMFWYRQQPGQSLTLIATANQGSEATYESGFVIDKFPISRPNLTFSTLTVSNMSPEDSSIYLCSVLSGRLSYGYTFGSGTRLTVV.